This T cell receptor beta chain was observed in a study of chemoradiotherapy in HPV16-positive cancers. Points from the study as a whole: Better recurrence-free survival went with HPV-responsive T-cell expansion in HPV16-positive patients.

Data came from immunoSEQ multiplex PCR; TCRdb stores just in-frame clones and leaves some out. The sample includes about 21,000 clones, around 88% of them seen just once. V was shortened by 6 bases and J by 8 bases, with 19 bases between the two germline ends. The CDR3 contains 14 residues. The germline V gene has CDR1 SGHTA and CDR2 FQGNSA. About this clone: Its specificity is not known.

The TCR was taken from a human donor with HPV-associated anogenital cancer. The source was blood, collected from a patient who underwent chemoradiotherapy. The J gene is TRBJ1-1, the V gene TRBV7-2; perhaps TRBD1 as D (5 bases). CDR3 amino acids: CASRRSPGRGEAFF. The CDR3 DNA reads TGTGCCAGCAGACGCTCCCCTGGACGGGGGGAAGCTTTCTTT. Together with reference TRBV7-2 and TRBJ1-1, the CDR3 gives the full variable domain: GAGVSQSPSNKVTEKGKDVELRCDPISGHTALYWYRQSLGQGLEFLIYFQGNSAPDKSGLPSDRFSAERTGGSVSTLTIQRTQQEDSAVYLCASRRSPGRGEAFFGQGTRLTVV.